This T cell receptor (beta chain) was found in a study of OX40 agonist ivuxolimab in advanced cancers. For the wider study: Ivuxolimab, which targeted the costimulatory receptor OX40 (CD134), was an agonistic, fully human IgG2 monoclonal antibody. Intravenous ivuxolimab was administered to patients every 2 weeks at six dose levels: 0.01, 0.1, 0.3, 1.5, 3 and 10 mg/kg. Of the approximately 50 dose-escalation patients, hepatocellular carcinoma was present in approximately 20, melanoma in approximately 15, renal cell carcinoma in 9 and head and neck cancer in 9. A male proportion of around 80% and a mean age of roughly 55 years, ranging from about 20 to 79, were recorded for the dose-escalation cohort. Patients were allowed to have had prior anti-PD-1, anti-PD-L1 or anti-CTLA-4 therapy, and approximately 43% of the dose-escalation patients had previously received checkpoint inhibitors. Partial responses occurred in three dose-escalation patients: two with cutaneous melanoma and one with hepatocellular carcinoma. The purpose of peripheral TCRbeta sequencing was to test whether ivuxolimab changed TCR sequence diversity and led to clonal T-cell expansion. The monotherapy dose-escalation portion (N ≈ 55 patients) of the phase I ivuxolimab trial is reported in the paper. Broad study findings and their caveats: The antigen specificity of the peripheral T cells that underwent clonal expansion was not determined. After ivuxolimab, expanded clones were on average more numerous among CD8+ T cells than among CD4+ T cells. Low levels of normalized T-cell clonal expansion were also seen in some patients who did not respond. At doses from 0.1 to 3.0 mg/kg, clonal expansion was seen in both CD4+ and CD8+ blood T cells between baseline and week 6. In the 0.1-3.0 mg/kg groups, partial responders had among the lowest normalized peripheral clonal expansion, particularly in CD8+ T cells.

On this clone: The antigen this receptor binds is unknown. No per-base quality is available; no much larger clone lies one base away.

Patients with a history of autoimmune disease or receiving systemic immunosuppression were excluded from the trial. Peripheral blood for TCR sequencing was collected from all dose cohorts at baseline, on cycle 4 day 1, and on cycle 7 day 1. Samples were obtained from an open-label, multicenter, first-in-human phase I dose-escalation trial of ivuxolimab. Adults with locally advanced or metastatic melanoma, renal cell carcinoma, hepatocellular carcinoma or head and neck squamous cell carcinoma were enrolled in the trial. CD4+ and CD8+ T cells were sorted separately from peripheral blood before TCR sequencing. Genomic DNA was extracted from sorted cells for sequencing of the TCRbeta CDR3 region. The immunoSEQ Assay was used to sequence the TCRbeta CDR3 regions. Sourced from immuneACCESS, this table was stored by TCRdb with only in-frame sequences that have V and J called. A share of the clones is absent; for the studies checked, an unresolved V gene accounts for under half, and the remainder has no known explanation. Across this sample there are around 120,000 clones, with around 89% seen only once. Of the sample, approximately 0.51% is held by the ten largest clones.

The junction carries 16 bases between V and J, which are trimmed by 6 bases and 8 bases respectively. Its CDR3 holds 13 amino acids, cysteine through phenylalanine. Left in the record is the CDR3 DNA by itself, 39 bases read in frame from the first base. Reading the germline V gene gives CDR1 SGHDT and CDR2 YYEEEE. The sequence joins TRBV5-6 to TRBJ2-3, with no D gene named confidently. The clonotype was recovered from an adult with an advanced solid tumor such as melanoma, head and neck, liver or kidney cancer. This specimen consisted of CD4+ or CD8+ T cells sorted from blood, obtained in a trial of the OX40 agonist ivuxolimab. The DNA sequence is given as TGTGCCAGCACCCTCCACTCCGTTCCTACGCAGTATTTT. Translated, this is CASTLHSVPTQYF.